The T cell receptor (beta chain) under discussion was sequenced for a study of blood T cells in healthy people across ages. Russia was home to the donors, healthy Caucasian individuals aged about 6 to 90. A remark on this clonotype: Its antigen is not known.

Regarding the study as a whole: Because donor CMV status was unknown, expanded clonotype changes were possibly confounded. Age showed a roughly linear inverse relationship with TCR beta diversity per million T cells.

A second PCR, run for about 7 to 11 cycles, used a sample-barcoded 5' primer plus a J-beta primer mix. TCRdb reanalysed the 5' RACE reads using MiXCR and keeps one entry per CDR3 protein. The data show about 830,000 distinct CDR3 sequences, approximately 67% seen once. Material for sequencing was blood. This clonotype originated in a man younger than 45 in good health.

The CDR3 protein is CASSSETGDNEQFF. The CDR3 nucleotides are TGTGCCAGCAGCTCGGAGACAGGGGACAATGAGCAGTTCTTC. The genes are TRBV13 and TRBJ2-1, with 8 positions matching TRBD1. CDR3 length: 14 amino acids. The V segment lost 4 bases and the J segment 5 bases; nucleotides outside the gene matches: 4. Germline V CDR1 and CDR2: PRHDT, FYEKMQ (reference sequence).